A single sample gave rise to the 24 T cell receptor beta chains below, sequenced in a study of blood T cells in healthy people across ages. The use of a sample-barcoded 5' primer and a J-beta primer mix characterized a second PCR of about 7 to 12 cycles. TCRdb ran MiXCR on the 5' RACE reads and lists one entry per CDR3 protein. Counted here are 1,500,000 or so distinct CDR3 sequences, around 55% occurring once; the ten biggest clones make up over 5%. Material for sequencing was blood. The receptors shown here come from a man in his late teens or twenties in good health.

The J gene is TRBJ2-2, the V gene TRBV12-3 or TRBV12-4, with TRBD1 matching over 9 bases. The CDR3 is made up of 17 amino acids. The V and J ends lost 0 bases and 3 bases, in that order; junction bases with no gene match: 5. The CDR3, as DNA: TGTGCCAGCAGTTTAGCGCGTGACAGGGGGGACACCGGGGAGCTGTTTTTT. Translating gives CASSLARDRGDTGELFF.

This clonotype was counted once. This sequence joins TRBV7-9 and TRBJ1-3; D unresolved. Looked up from germline, CDR1 is SEHNR and CDR2 is FQNEAQ (reference sequence). The CDR3 has 14 amino acids. V lost 5 bases to trimming and J lost 2 bases, with 10 bases between them. CDR3 amino acids: CASSRDETGNTIYF. The CDR3, as DNA: TGTGCCAGCAGCCGGGATGAAACTGGAAACACCATATATTTT. Supplemented by reference TRBV7-9 and TRBJ1-3, the full variable domain reads DTGVSQNPRHKITKRGQNVTFRCDPISEHNRLYWYRQTLGQGPEFLTYFQNEAQLEKSRLLSDRFSAERPKGSFSTLEIQRTEQGDSAMYLCASSRDETGNTIYFGEGSWLTVV.

This clonotype was detected only a few times. V gene TRBV10-3 combines with J gene TRBJ2-3; TRBD2 matches 12 bases. The germline gives CDR1 ENHRY, CDR2 SYGVKD. After removal of 11 bases from V and 0 bases from J, the junction contained 15 bases not matched to a gene. The CDR3 loop spans 18 amino acids. The CDR3 reads CASRGLAGGNASTDTQYF. The CDR3 DNA reads as TGTGCCTCGCGAGGTCTAGCGGGAGGGAACGCTAGCACAGATACGCAGTATTTT.

The V and J genes are TRBV7-2 and TRBJ2-6, with D uncertain. CDR1 is SGHTA, CDR2 FQGNSA, per germline. Trimming took off 1 base at V and 0 bases at J, with 10 bases between the two ends. The CDR3 runs to 17 residues. CDR3 nucleotide sequence: TGTGCCAGCAGCTTAGTGAGCAGAGGCTCTGGGGCCAACGTCCTGACTTTC. This encodes CASSLVSRGSGANVLTF.

The rearrangement joins TRBV12-3 or TRBV12-4 to TRBJ1-4; the D is unclear. The CDR3 runs to 15 residues. With 8 bases removed from V and 0 bases from J, the gap between germline ends came to 13 bases. CDR3 residues: CASQRSRSTNEKLFF. DNA of the CDR3: TGTGCCAGCCAACGCTCGCGATCAACTAATGAAAAACTGTTTTTT.

V is TRBV4-2 and J is TRBJ2-5; 9 nucleotides align to TRBD2. The CDR3 contains 16 residues. Losses at the gene ends were 3 bases for V and 2 bases for J; bases not matched to a gene: 7. Germline V gives CDR1 LGHNA, CDR2 YNFKEQ. The CDR3 loop is CASSQPGTSSQETQYF. CDR3 nucleotides: TGTGCCAGCAGCCAGCCCGGGACTAGCTCTCAAGAGACCCAGTACTTC.

This chain uses TRBV3-1 with TRBJ2-4, with 7 bases lining up with TRBD2. Germline lookup yields CDR1 LGHDT and CDR2 YNNKEL (reference sequence). The CDR3 totals 17 residues. Trimming at V came to 2 bases and at J to 0 bases, leaving 7 bases not matched to a gene. The CDR3 here is CASSQRLAGVAKNIQYF. CDR3 nucleotide sequence: TGTGCCAGCAGCCAACGTTTGGCGGGGGTAGCCAAAAACATTCAGTACTTC.

V gene TRBV29-1 combines with J gene TRBJ2-7, with 12 bases aligning to TRBD2. Trimming took 7 bases from V and 5 from J; bases not matched to a gene: 9. Per germline, CDR1 SQVTM and CDR2 ANQGSEA. This CDR3 spans 14 amino acids. The CDR3 region is CSALTSGGVNEQYF. DNA of the CDR3: TGCAGCGCACTGACTAGCGGGGGAGTAAACGAGCAGTACTTC.

This clonotype has only one observation. This sequence joins TRBV4-1 and TRBJ2-2; D is perhaps TRBD2 (5 bases). The CDR3 contains 15 residues. Trimming stripped 3 bases from V and 6 bases from J, with 14 bases between. CDR1 MGHRA and CDR2 YSYEKL come from the germline V gene. CDR3 nucleotide sequence: TGCGCCAGCAGCCACATAGTCCTAGCCCCCGGGGAGCTGTTTTTT. Its protein is CASSHIVLAPGELFF.

The chain's CDR3 is CASSLPDRGGSREQYF. CDR3 bases: TGCGCCAGCAGCTTGCCGGACCGGGGCGGTAGTCGCGAGCAGTACTTC. This rearrangement joins TRBV5-1 to TRBJ2-4, with D perhaps given as TRBD1 or TRBD2 (5 bases each). The J call may be incorrect, as the DNA end agrees better with TRBJ2-7. Germline lookup yields CDR1 SGHRS and CDR2 YFSETQ. This CDR3 contains 16 residues.

This chain uses TRBV7-9 with TRBJ2-5; D possibly corresponds to TRBD2 (5 bases). The end of the DNA fits TRBJ2-7 better, so the J call may be wrong. Germline V CDR1 and CDR2: SEHNR, FQNEAQ (reference sequence). The CDR3 totals 13 residues. This CDR3 reads CASSSISGLEQYF. CDR3 bases: TGTGCCAGCAGCTCCATAAGCGGTCTCGAGCAGTACTTC.

This clonotype was seen only a few times. The rearrangement uses TRBV18 and TRBJ2-7; D might be TRBD2 (6 bases). The CDR3 spans 12 residues. The germline V gene encodes CDR1 KGHSH and CDR2 LQKENI. The V gene lost 8 bases and the J gene lost 5 bases, with 13 bases spanning the gap. The CDR3, as DNA: TGTGCCAGCGCGGGACGTTCAAACGAGCAGTACTTC. Translated: CASAGRSNEQYF.

The chain couples TRBV20-1 to TRBJ2-5; 12 nucleotides match TRBD2. The J call may be faulty, since TRBJ2-7 better matches the DNA end. This CDR3 region has 16 residues. Per the germline V gene, CDR1 is DFQATT and CDR2 is SNEGSKA (reference sequence). In DNA, the CDR3 is TGCAGTGCTAGAAGGCTAGCGGGAGGGCCGGGCGTCGAGCAGTACTTC. Residues: CSARRLAGGPGVEQYF.

The chain links TRBV6-2 or TRBV6-3 to TRBJ2-5; 7 bases are shared with TRBD1. With V trimmed by 2 bases and J by 4 bases, 4 bases remained unmatched. Germline V lookup: CDR1 MNHEY, CDR2 SVGEGT. CDR3 length equals 14 residues. Here the CDR3 DNA reads TGTGCCAGCAGTTACCTTACAGGGGTAGAGACCCAGTACTTC. Translating it yields CASSYLTGVETQYF.

This chain links TRBV14 with TRBJ2-4, with a possible D match to TRBD2 (5 bases). This CDR3 is 14 amino acids long. Trimming took 3 bases from V and 13 from J, leaving 19 bases between them. Per the germline V gene, CDR1 is SGHDN and CDR2 is FVKESK. Written as DNA, the CDR3 is TGTGCCAGCAGCCAGTCTAGCCTGTCCTACGTGCAGTACTTC. It yields the protein CASSQSSLSYVQYF. Based on the CDR3 plus reference TRBV14 and TRBJ2-4, the full variable domain is EAGVTQFPSHSVIEKGQTVTLRCDPISGHDNLYWYRRVMGKEIKFLLHFVKESKQDESGMPNNRFLAERTGGTYSTLKVQPAELEDSGVYFCASSQSSLSYVQYFGAGTRLSVL.

This clonotype was recorded many times. This chain connects TRBV4-1 to TRBJ2-7; D ambiguous. The germline CDR1 and CDR2 sequences are MGHRA and YSYEKL. The CDR3 has 12 residues. The V end lost 0 bases, the J end lost 5 bases, and 5 bases lay between the germline ends. The chain's CDR3 is CASSQDGDEQYF. The CDR3 nucleotides are TGCGCCAGCAGCCAAGATGGCGACGAGCAGTACTTC.

J is TRBJ1-1 and V is TRBV29-1, with D unclear. Germline loops: CDR1 SQVTM, CDR2 ANQGSEA. This CDR3 is 12 amino acids long. The germline V and J ends were trimmed by 5 bases and 2 bases, with 9 bases remaining between them. The CDR3 loop is CSVRGINTEAFF. DNA for the CDR3: TGCAGCGTTCGTGGCATCAACACTGAAGCTTTCTTT. Full variable domain (remainder filled in from reference TRBV29-1 and TRBJ1-1): SAVISQKPSRDICQRGTSLTIQCQVDSQVTMMFWYRQQPGQSLTLIATANQGSEATYESGFVIDKFPISRPNLTFSTLTVSNMSPEDSSIYLCSVRGINTEAFFGQGTRLTVV.

This clonotype was recorded a few times. The chain links TRBV29-1 to TRBJ2-1; 7 bases are a match to TRBD2. The germline V gene encodes CDR1 SQVTM and CDR2 ANQGSEA. Unmatched junction bases numbered 8, after V lost 5 bases and J lost 4 bases. The CDR3 has 14 amino acids. CDR3 DNA: TGCAGCGTTCCTAAGCGGGATCTTTACAATGAGCAGTTCTTC. Its protein product is CSVPKRDLYNEQFF.

The chain carries TRBV20-1 and TRBJ1-4, with 7 bases identical to TRBD1. J gave up 3 bases and V 3 bases, and 7 bases lay outside the gene matches. The CDR3 has 15 amino acids. Germline values: CDR1 DFQATT, CDR2 SNEGSKA (reference sequence). The CDR3: CSASDREGSNEKLFF. In DNA form, the CDR3 reads TGCAGTGCTAGCGACAGGGAGGGCTCTAATGAAAAACTGTTTTTT.

The CDR3 is CASSPRGGDSPYEQYF. The CDR3 nucleotides read TGTGCCAGCAGTCCCCGGGGGGGGGACAGCCCCTACGAGCAGTACTTC. This chain links TRBV27 with TRBJ2-7; weak D call: TRBD2 (8 bases). Trimming removed 5 bases from V and 2 bases from J, with 19 bases in between. From germline, CDR1 is MNHEY and CDR2 SMNVEV (reference sequence). The CDR3 covers 16 residues.

V usage is TRBV3-1 and J usage is TRBJ2-7; D might be TRBD1 or TRBD2, each matching 5 bases. This CDR3 is built from 17 residues. CDR1 is LGHDT, CDR2 YNNKEL, per germline (reference sequence). V lost 0 bases to trimming and J lost 0 bases, with 15 bases between them. The CDR3 reads CASSQDSGASFSYEQYF. CDR3 in DNA: TGTGCCAGCAGCCAAGATTCCGGGGCTAGCTTCTCCTACGAGCAGTACTTC.

The rearrangement links TRBV27 to TRBJ2-7; 8 bases map to TRBD1. Unmatched junction bases numbered 10, after V lost 6 bases and J lost 6 bases. Germline V gives CDR1 MNHEY, CDR2 SMNVEV (reference sequence). CDR3 length: 14 amino acids. CDR3 DNA: TGTGCCAGCAGCCCAGGACAGGGTTTCCGCGAGCAGTACTTC. Amino acids: CASSPGQGFREQYF.

This clonotype was detected only a few times. The chain recombines TRBV20-1 with TRBJ2-7; the match to TRBD1 covers 11 bases. Germline V gene lookup returns CDR1 DFQATT and CDR2 SNEGSKA (reference sequence). The CDR3 is made up of 15 amino acids. The junction had 7 bases not matched to a gene; V was cut back by 5 bases and J by 1 base. The CDR3 loop reads CSAEMGQGDSYEQYF. The CDR3 DNA is TGCAGTGCTGAAATGGGACAGGGGGATTCCTACGAGCAGTACTTC.

This clonotype was found a few times. The rearrangement uses TRBV6-5 and TRBJ2-7; a possible D gene is TRBD2 (5 bases). The CDR3 consists of 16 residues. Germline CDR1 MNHEY, CDR2 SVGAGI. V was cut by 0 bases and J by 2 bases, with 14 bases left in between. The CDR3 loop is CASSYSEERFPYEQYF. Written as DNA, the CDR3 is TGTGCCAGCAGTTACTCGGAGGAGCGCTTCCCCTACGAGCAGTACTTC.